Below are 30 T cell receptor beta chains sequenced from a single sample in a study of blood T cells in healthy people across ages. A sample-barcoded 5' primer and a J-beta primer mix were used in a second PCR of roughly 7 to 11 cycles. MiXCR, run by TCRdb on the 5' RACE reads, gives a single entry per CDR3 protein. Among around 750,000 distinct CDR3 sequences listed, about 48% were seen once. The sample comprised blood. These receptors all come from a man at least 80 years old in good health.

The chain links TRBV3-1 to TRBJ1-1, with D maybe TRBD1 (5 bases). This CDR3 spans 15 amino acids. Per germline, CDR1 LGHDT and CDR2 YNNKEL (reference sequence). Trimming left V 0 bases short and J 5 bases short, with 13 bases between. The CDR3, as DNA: TGTGCCAGCAGCCAAGAGGGGCTGCCTGAAACTGAAGCTTTCTTT. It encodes CASSQEGLPETEAFF.

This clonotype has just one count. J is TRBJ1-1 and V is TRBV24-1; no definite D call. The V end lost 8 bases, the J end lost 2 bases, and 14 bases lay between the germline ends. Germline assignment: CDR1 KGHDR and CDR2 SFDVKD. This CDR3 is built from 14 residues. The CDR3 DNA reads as TGTGCCACCACTGAGGGAGGCGGCAACACTGAAGCTTTCTTT. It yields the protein CATTEGGGNTEAFF.

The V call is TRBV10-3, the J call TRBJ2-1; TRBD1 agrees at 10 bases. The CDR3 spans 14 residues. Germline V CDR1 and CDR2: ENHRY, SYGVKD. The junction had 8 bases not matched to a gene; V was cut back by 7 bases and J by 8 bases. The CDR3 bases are TGTGCCATCACAAAAGGACAGGGGGGGGATGAGCAGTTCTTC. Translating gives CAITKGQGGDEQFF.

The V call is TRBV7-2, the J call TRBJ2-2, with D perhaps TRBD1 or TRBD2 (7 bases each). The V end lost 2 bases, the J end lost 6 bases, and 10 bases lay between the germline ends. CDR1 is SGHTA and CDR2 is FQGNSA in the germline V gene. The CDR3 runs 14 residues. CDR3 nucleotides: TGTGCCAGCAGCTTACAGGGGGGGGCCGGGGAGCTGTTTTTT. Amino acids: CASSLQGGAGELFF.

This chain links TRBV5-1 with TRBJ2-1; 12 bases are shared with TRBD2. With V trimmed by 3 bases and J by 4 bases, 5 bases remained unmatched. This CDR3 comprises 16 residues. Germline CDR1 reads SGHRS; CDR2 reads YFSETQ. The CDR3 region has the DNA TGCGCCAGCAGCTGGAGAGGACTAGCGGGATACAATGAGCAGTTCTTC. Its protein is CASSWRGLAGYNEQFF.

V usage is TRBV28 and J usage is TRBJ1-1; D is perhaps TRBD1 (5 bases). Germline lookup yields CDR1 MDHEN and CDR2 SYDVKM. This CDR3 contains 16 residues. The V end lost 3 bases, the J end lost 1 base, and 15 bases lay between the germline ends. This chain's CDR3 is CASSLKFGTKNTEAFF. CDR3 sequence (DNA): TGTGCCAGCAGTTTGAAATTCGGGACTAAGAACACTGAAGCTTTCTTT.

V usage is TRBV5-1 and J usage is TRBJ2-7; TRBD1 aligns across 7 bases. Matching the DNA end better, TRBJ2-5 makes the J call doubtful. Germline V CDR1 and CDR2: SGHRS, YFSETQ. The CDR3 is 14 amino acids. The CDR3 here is CASSLTGQRETQYF. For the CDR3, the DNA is TGCGCCAGCAGCTTGACGGGACAGAGAGAGACCCAGTACTTC.

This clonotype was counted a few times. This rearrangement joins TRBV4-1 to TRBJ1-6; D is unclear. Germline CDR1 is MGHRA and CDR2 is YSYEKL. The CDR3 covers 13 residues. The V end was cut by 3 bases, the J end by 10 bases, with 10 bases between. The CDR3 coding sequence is TGCGCCAGCAGCCAGGAACATCACTCACCCCTCCACTTT. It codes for CASSQEHHSPLHF.

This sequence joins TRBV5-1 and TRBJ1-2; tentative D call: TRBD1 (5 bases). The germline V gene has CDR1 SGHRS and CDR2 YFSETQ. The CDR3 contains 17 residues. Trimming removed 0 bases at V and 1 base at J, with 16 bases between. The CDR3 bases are TGCGCCAGCAGCTTGGGGACCGGGGCAGGGAATAACTATGGCTACACCTTC. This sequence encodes CASSLGTGAGNNYGYTF.

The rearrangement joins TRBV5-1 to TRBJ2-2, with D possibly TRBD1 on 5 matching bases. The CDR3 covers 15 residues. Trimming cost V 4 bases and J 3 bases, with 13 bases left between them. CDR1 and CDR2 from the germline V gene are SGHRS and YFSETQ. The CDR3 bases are TGCGCCAGCAGCCCGACAGCCCCCTACACCGGGGAGCTGTTTTTT. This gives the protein CASSPTAPYTGELFF.

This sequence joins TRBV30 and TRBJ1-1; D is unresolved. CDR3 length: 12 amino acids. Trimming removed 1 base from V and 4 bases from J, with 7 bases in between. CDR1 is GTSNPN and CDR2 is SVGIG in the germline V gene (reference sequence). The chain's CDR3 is CAWSDKSTEAFF. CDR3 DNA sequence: TGTGCCTGGAGTGACAAGAGCACTGAAGCTTTCTTT.

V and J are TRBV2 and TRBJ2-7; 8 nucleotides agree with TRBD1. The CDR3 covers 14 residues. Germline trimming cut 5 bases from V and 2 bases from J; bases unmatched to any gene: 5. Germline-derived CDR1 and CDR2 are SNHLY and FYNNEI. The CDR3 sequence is CASSPQTGAYEQYF. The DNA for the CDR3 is TGTGCCAGCAGTCCTCAGACAGGGGCCTACGAGCAGTACTTC.

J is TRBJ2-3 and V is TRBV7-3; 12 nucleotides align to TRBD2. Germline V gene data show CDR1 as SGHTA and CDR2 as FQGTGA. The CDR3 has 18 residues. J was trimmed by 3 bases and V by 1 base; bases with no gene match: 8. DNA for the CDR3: TGTGCCAGCAGCTTAAGAGGAACTAGCGGGAGGAGGACAGATACGCAGTATTTT. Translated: CASSLRGTSGRRTDTQYF.

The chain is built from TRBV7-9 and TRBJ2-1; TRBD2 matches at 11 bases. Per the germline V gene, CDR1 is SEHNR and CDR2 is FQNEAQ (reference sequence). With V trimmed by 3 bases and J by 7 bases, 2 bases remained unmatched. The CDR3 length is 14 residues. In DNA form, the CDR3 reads TGTGCCAGCAGCTTTCTAGCGGGAGGAAATGAGCAGTTCTTC. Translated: CASSFLAGGNEQFF.

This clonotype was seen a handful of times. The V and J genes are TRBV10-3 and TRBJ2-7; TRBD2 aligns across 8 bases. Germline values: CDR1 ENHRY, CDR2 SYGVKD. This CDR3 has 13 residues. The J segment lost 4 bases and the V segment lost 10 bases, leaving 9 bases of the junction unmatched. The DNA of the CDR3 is TGTGCCACTCCGGGACTAGAAGGATACGAGCAGTACTTC. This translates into CATPGLEGYEQYF.

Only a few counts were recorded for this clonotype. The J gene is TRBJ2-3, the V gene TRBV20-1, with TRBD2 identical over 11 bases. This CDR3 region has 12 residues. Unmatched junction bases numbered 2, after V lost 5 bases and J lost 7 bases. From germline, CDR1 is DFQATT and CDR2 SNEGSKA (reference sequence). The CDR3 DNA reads TGCAGTGCTTTAGCGGGAGGGTATACGCAGTATTTT. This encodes CSALAGGYTQYF.

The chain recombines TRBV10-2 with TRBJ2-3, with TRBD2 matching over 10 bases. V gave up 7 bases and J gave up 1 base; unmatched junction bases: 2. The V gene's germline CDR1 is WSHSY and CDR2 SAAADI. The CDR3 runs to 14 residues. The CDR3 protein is CASKGTSGTDTQYF. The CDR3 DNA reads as TGCGCCAGCAAGGGGACTAGCGGCACAGATACGCAGTATTTT.

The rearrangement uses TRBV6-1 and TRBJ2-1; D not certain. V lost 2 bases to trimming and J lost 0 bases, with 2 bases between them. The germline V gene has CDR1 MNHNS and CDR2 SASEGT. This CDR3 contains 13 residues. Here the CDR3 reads CASSEPSYNEQFF. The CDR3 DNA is TGTGCCAGCAGTGAACCCTCCTACAATGAGCAGTTCTTC.

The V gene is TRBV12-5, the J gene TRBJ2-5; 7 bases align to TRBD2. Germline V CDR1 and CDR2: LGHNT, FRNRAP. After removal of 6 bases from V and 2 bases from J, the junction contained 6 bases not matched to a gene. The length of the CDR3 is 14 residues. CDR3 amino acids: CASGPGLTQETQYF. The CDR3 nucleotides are TGTGCTAGTGGACCGGGACTAACTCAAGAGACCCAGTACTTC.

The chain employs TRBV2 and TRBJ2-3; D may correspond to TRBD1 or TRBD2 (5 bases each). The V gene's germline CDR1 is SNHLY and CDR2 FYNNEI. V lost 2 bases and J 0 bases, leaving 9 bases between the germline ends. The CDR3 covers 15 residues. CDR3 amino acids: CASSERGGSTDTQYF. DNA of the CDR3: TGTGCCAGCAGTGAACGGGGCGGGAGCACAGATACGCAGTATTTT. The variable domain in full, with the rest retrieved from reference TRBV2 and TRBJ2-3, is EPEVTQTPSHQVTQMGQEVILRCVPISNHLYFYWYRQILGQKVEFLVSFYNNEISEKSEIFDDQFSVERPDGSNFTLKIRSTKLEDSAMYFCASSERGGSTDTQYFGPGTRLTVL.

CDR3: CASSQGLTPNYGYTF. CDR3 coding DNA: TGTGCCAGCAGCCAAGGCCTCACACCTAACTATGGCTACACCTTC. The rearrangement uses TRBV14 and TRBJ1-2; D not resolved. Trimming removed 1 base at V and 0 bases at J, with 9 bases between. This CDR3 has 15 amino acids. Germline CDR1 reads SGHDN; CDR2 reads FVKESK.

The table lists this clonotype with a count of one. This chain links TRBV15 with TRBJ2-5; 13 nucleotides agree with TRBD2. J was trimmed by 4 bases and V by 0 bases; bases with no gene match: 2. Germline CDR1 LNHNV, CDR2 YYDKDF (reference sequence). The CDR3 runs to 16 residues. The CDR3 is CATSRDGLAGVETQYF. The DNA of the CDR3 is TGTGCCACCAGCAGAGACGGACTAGCGGGAGTAGAGACCCAGTACTTC. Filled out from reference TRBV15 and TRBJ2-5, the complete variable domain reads DAMVIQNPRYQVTQFGKPVTLSCSQTLNHNVMYWYQQKSSQAPKLLFHYYDKDFNNEADTPDNFQSRRPNTSFCFLDIRSPGLGDTAMYLCATSRDGLAGVETQYFGPGTRLLVL.

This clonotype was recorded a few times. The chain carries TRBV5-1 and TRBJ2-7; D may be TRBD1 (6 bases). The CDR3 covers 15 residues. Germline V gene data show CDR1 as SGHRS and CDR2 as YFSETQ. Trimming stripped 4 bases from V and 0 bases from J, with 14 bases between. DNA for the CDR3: TGCGCCAGCAGCGAAAGGACAGTTTACTCCTACGAGCAGTACTTC. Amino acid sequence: CASSERTVYSYEQYF.

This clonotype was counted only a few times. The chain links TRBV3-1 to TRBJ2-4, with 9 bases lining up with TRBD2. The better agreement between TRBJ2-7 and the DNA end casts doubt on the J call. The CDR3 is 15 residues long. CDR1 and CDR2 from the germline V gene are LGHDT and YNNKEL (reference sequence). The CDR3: CASSQGVVAGVEQYF. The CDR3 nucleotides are TGTGCCAGCAGCCAAGGAGTAGTAGCGGGAGTCGAGCAGTACTTC.

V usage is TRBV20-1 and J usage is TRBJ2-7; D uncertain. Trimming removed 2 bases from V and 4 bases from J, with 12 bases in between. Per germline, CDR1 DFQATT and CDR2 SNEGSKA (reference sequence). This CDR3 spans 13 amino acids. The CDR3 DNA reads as TGCAGTGCTAGACCGGGCACAGCATACGAGCAGTACTTC. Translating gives CSARPGTAYEQYF.

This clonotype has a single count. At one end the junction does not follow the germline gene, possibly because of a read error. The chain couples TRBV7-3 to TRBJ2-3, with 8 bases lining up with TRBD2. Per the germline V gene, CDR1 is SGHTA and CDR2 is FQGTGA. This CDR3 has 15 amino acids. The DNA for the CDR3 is TGTGCCAGCAGCTTAGAGGGACTAGGGGCAGATACGCGGTATTTT. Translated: CASSLEGLGADTRYF. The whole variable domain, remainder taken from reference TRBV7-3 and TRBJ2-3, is GAGVSQTPSNKVTEKGKYVELRCDPISGHTALYWYRQSLGQGPEFLIYFQGTGAADDSGLPNDRFFAVRPEGSVSTLKIQRTERGDSAVYLCASSLEGLGADTRYFGPGTRLTVL.

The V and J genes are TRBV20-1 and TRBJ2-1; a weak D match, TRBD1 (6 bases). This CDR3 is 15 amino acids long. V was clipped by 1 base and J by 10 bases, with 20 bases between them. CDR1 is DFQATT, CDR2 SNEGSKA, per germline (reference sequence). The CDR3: CSARGVGHPGQEQFF. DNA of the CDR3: TGCAGTGCTAGAGGTGTTGGACATCCTGGACAGGAGCAGTTCTTC.

The CDR3 DNA reads TGTGCCAGCAGGGAAAGGGGGAACGAGCAGTACTTC. Encoded protein: CASRERGNEQYF. The chain employs TRBV6-1 and TRBJ2-4, with D maybe TRBD1 (6 bases). The J call may be faulty, since TRBJ2-7 better matches the DNA end. Germline V gene lookup returns CDR1 MNHNS and CDR2 SASEGT. This CDR3 region has 12 residues.

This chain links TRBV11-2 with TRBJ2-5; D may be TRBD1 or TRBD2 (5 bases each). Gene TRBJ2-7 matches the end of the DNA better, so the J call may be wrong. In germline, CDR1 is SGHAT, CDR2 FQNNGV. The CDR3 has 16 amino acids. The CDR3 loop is CASSLGGDSRPYEQYF. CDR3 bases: TGTGCCAGCAGCTTAGGGGGAGACAGCCGCCCCTACGAGCAGTACTTC.

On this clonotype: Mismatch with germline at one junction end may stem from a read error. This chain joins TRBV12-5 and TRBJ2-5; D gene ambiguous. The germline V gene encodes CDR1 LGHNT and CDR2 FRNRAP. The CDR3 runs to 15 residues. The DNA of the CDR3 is TGTGTTAGTGTGGTAGGCGTGATGGTGCAAGAGACCCAGTACTTC. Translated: CVSVVGVMVQETQYF.